These 29 T cell receptor beta chains came from one sample sequenced in a study of T cell repertoires in cytomegalovirus infection. These receptors have no identified antigens. TCRdb processed the reads anew with MiXCR; each CDR3 protein has one entry. Here the sample spans 70,000 to 85,000 distinct CDR3 sequences, 35% to 45% being singletons. Sequences were derived from CD8+ T cells from cultured PBMCs, sampled from culture after CMV antigen stimulation. All receptors derive from a human donor in good health (CMV status not recorded). Some clones in this sample may be carry-over from other donors' samples.

V and J are TRBV27 and TRBJ2-1; no clear D gene. This CDR3 region has 12 residues. Per the germline V gene, CDR1 is MNHEY and CDR2 is SMNVEV (reference sequence). V was pared by 2 bases and J by 10 bases, with 9 bases between. Here the CDR3 reads CASSLTAREQFF. The CDR3 DNA sequence: TGTGCCAGCAGTTTAACGGCGAGGGAGCAGTTCTTC.

The V gene is TRBV6-5, the J gene TRBJ1-4; D ambiguous. Germline CDR1 reads MNHEY; CDR2 reads SVGAGI. The CDR3 sequence is 14 residues long. Trimming removed 3 bases from V and 3 bases from J, with 8 bases in between. The CDR3 bases are TGTGCCAGCAGTTATACTGGATCTAATGAAAAACTGTTTTTT. It yields the protein CASSYTGSNEKLFF.

The chain's CDR3 is CASSWGQGRETQYF. The CDR3 bases are TGTGCCAGCAGTTGGGGGCAGGGGCGGGAGACCCAGTACTTC. The chain uses TRBV6-1 and TRBJ2-5; weak D call: TRBD1 (6 bases). V was trimmed by 5 bases and J by 5 bases, leaving 15 bases between them. Per germline, CDR1 MNHNS and CDR2 SASEGT. This CDR3 is built from 14 residues.

The genes are TRBV11-2 and TRBJ2-1; D remains ambiguous. The CDR3 runs to 11 residues. Trimming pared 1 base from V and 9 bases from J, leaving 4 bases between. The V gene's germline CDR1 is SGHAT and CDR2 FQNNGV. The DNA of the CDR3 is TGTGCCAGCAGCTTAGGGCTTGAGCAGTTCTTC. Residues: CASSLGLEQFF.

This clonotype was seen a handful of times. The chain is built from TRBV6-5 and TRBJ2-7; D gene uncertain. CDR3 length: 12 residues. Germline assignment: CDR1 MNHEY and CDR2 SVGAGI. V lost 6 bases to trimming and J lost 4 bases, with 10 bases between them. CDR3 region: CASSRDGYEQYF. CDR3 bases: TGTGCCAGCAGCAGAGACGGGTACGAGCAGTACTTC.

The chain combines TRBV27 with TRBJ1-3; perhaps TRBD1 as D (5 bases). V was pared by 8 bases and J by 0 bases, with 14 bases between. CDR1 and CDR2 from the germline V gene are MNHEY and SMNVEV (reference sequence). The CDR3 spans 15 residues. In nucleotides, the CDR3 is TGTGCCAGCCGGATGGGGGGGTTCTCTGGAAACACCATATATTTT. It is translated as CASRMGGFSGNTIYF.

The genes are TRBV7-6 and TRBJ2-3; 7 bases are shared with TRBD2. The V segment lost 1 base and the J segment 6 bases; nucleotides outside the gene matches: 4. The CDR3 is 14 amino acids. In germline, CDR1 is SGHVS, CDR2 FNYEAQ. The chain's CDR3 is CASSLVGEGDTQYF. The CDR3, as DNA: TGTGCCAGCAGCTTAGTAGGGGAGGGGGATACGCAGTATTTT.

This clonotype has only a few counts. The V gene is TRBV7-9, the J gene TRBJ2-7, with 8 bases fitting TRBD1. The germline V gene has CDR1 SEHNR and CDR2 FQNEAQ (reference sequence). This CDR3 region has 13 residues. V shed 7 bases, J shed 2 bases, and the junction held 4 bases outside the gene matches. The CDR3 spells CASTGTGTYEQYF. The CDR3 coding sequence is TGTGCCAGCACCGGGACAGGAACCTACGAGCAGTACTTC. The whole variable domain, filled in from reference TRBV7-9 and TRBJ2-7, reads DTGVSQNPRHKITKRGQNVTFRCDPISEHNRLYWYRQTLGQGPEFLTYFQNEAQLEKSRLLSDRFSAERPKGSFSTLEIQRTEQGDSAMYLCASTGTGTYEQYFGPGTRLTVT.

This clonotype was seen a handful of times. The chain is built from TRBV27 and TRBJ2-5, with 7 bases identical to TRBD1. This CDR3 region has 14 residues. Germline CDR1 MNHEY, CDR2 SMNVEV (reference sequence). V shed 5 bases, J shed 5 bases, and the junction held 8 bases outside the gene matches. CDR3 region: CASSRRQGMETQYF. Written as DNA, the CDR3 is TGTGCCAGCAGTCGCCGACAGGGAATGGAGACCCAGTACTTC.

As for this clonotype: Compared with germline, one end of the junction differs, possibly owing to a read error. The V gene is TRBV7-3, the J gene TRBJ2-1, with D tentatively TRBD1 (5 bases). The germline V gene encodes CDR1 SGHTA and CDR2 FQGTGA. The CDR3 totals 15 residues. This chain's CDR3 is CASSLTTEFYNEQFF. The CDR3 nucleotides read TGTGCCAGCAGCCTAACGACAGAGTTCTACAATGAGCAGTTCTTC.

The chain couples TRBV3-1 to TRBJ2-7, with TRBD1 matching over 9 bases. With V trimmed by 0 bases and J by 5 bases, 5 bases remained unmatched. The CDR3 loop spans 15 amino acids. CDR1 and CDR2 from the germline V gene are LGHDT and YNNKEL (reference sequence). The CDR3 region is CASSQDADRGHEQYF. DNA of the CDR3: TGTGCCAGCAGCCAAGATGCGGACAGGGGACACGAGCAGTACTTC.

The chain's CDR3 is CASSSWTSGGTDTQYF. The CDR3 bases are TGTGCCAGCAGCTCTTGGACTAGCGGTGGCACAGATACGCAGTATTTT. The chain uses TRBV7-3 and TRBJ2-3, with 10 bases aligning to TRBD2. This CDR3 comprises 16 residues. Germline CDR1 SGHTA, CDR2 FQGTGA. J lost 1 base, V lost 4 bases, and 5 bases had no gene match.

V usage is TRBV29-1 and J usage is TRBJ2-1, with D possibly TRBD2 on 6 matching bases. The V end lost 3 bases, the J end lost 8 bases, and 20 bases lay between the germline ends. The CDR3 loop spans 15 amino acids. Germline CDR1 SQVTM, CDR2 ANQGSEA. CDR3 DNA sequence: TGCAGCGTTGACGAGGGAGGCGGCTCTGTGTATGAGCAGTTCTTC. It codes for CSVDEGGGSVYEQFF.

CDR3 amino acids: CASSLERATDSYEQYF. The CDR3 bases are TGTGCCAGCAGCTTAGAAAGGGCCACCGACTCCTACGAGCAGTACTTC. The chain recombines TRBV7-9 with TRBJ2-7; no clear D gene. The V and J ends lost 1 base and 0 bases respectively, with 13 bases between them. The CDR3 contains 16 residues. Germline lookup yields CDR1 SEHNR and CDR2 FQNEAQ (reference sequence).

This chain connects TRBV4-3 to TRBJ1-1, with TRBD1 matching over 7 bases. V shed 5 bases and J 0 bases; nucleotides not matched to a gene: 9. The CDR3 consists of 16 residues. Looked up from germline, CDR1 is LGHNA and CDR2 is YSLEER. For the CDR3, the DNA is TGCGCCAGCAGCGCGGAGGACAGGTTGCTGAACACTGAAGCTTTCTTT. Translated: CASSAEDRLLNTEAFF.

The chain employs TRBV2 and TRBJ1-2; D remains ambiguous. The CDR3 is 12 amino acids. Trimming removed 2 bases at V and 6 bases at J, with 7 bases between. CDR1 and CDR2 (germline): SNHLY, FYNNEI. DNA for the CDR3: TGTGCCAGCAGTGAAAGGAGGGATGGCTACACCTTC. Translating it yields CASSERRDGYTF.

This clonotype was found a few times. V usage is TRBV6-4 and J usage is TRBJ2-2; D is unclear. V lost 5 bases to trimming and J lost 4 bases, with 14 bases between them. Germline CDR1 is MRHNA and CDR2 is SNTAGT. This CDR3 is 15 amino acids long. The CDR3 protein is CASSSGQEPTGELFF. DNA for the CDR3: TGTGCCAGCAGTTCCGGCCAAGAGCCCACCGGGGAGCTGTTTTTT.

This clonotype was counted once. V usage is TRBV27 and J usage is TRBJ2-1, with 9 nucleotides matching TRBD1. V gave up 5 bases and J gave up 8 bases; unmatched junction bases: 7. Germline V lookup: CDR1 MNHEY, CDR2 SMNVEV (reference sequence). The CDR3 length is 14 residues. CDR3 loop: CASSIRTGEYEQFF. CDR3 DNA sequence: TGTGCCAGCAGTATCAGGACAGGGGAATATGAGCAGTTCTTC.

The chain employs TRBV6-5 and TRBJ2-7; tentatively, D is TRBD2 (6 bases). The length of the CDR3 is 16 residues. Looked up from germline, CDR1 is MNHEY and CDR2 is SVGAGI. Trimming took 0 bases from V and 5 from J, leaving 17 bases between them. Here the CDR3 DNA reads TGTGCCAGCAGTTACTCGGGGAGGCTAAGAGATGACGAGCAGTACTTC. This gives the protein CASSYSGRLRDDEQYF.

This clonotype showed up just a few times. A read error may produce the germline difference seen at one junction end. The gene calls are TRBV7-8 and TRBJ2-7; tentative D call: TRBD2 (5 bases). The CDR3 sequence is 13 residues long. The V gene's germline CDR1 is SGHVS and CDR2 FQNEAQ. CDR3 sequence reads: CASSLALDYERYF. CDR3 sequence (DNA): TGTGCCAGCAGCTTAGCCTTAGACTACGAGCGGTACTTC.

This clonotype was counted between two and nine times. This CDR3 reads CSAEGTARYNEQFF. CDR3 in DNA: TGCAGTGCTGAAGGGACAGCCCGATACAATGAGCAGTTCTTC. The V and J genes are TRBV20-1 and TRBJ2-1; TRBD1 aligns across 7 bases. The CDR3 has 14 amino acids. CDR1 and CDR2 (germline): DFQATT, SNEGSKA (reference sequence). V lost 5 bases to trimming and J lost 4 bases; unmatched junction nucleotides: 8.

The chain has TRBV6-1 and TRBJ2-1; D is uncertain. Between the trimmed V and J ends, which lost 3 bases and 2 bases, there was a span of 8 bases. Germline CDR1 reads MNHNS; CDR2 reads SASEGT. The CDR3 length is 14 residues. The CDR3 sequence: CASSDRVTYNEQFF. The CDR3 region has the DNA TGTGCCAGCAGTGACCGAGTGACCTACAATGAGCAGTTCTTC.

The rearrangement uses TRBV4-1 and TRBJ2-1; 15 nucleotides match TRBD2. This CDR3 region has 20 residues. V lost 2 bases to trimming and J lost 0 bases; unmatched junction nucleotides: 8. The germline gives CDR1 MGHRA, CDR2 YSYEKL. The CDR3 loop is CASSQIRTSGGASSYNEQFF. CDR3 in DNA: TGCGCCAGCAGCCAAATACGGACTAGCGGGGGGGCCAGCTCCTACAATGAGCAGTTCTTC.

The V call is TRBV6-2 or TRBV6-3, the J call TRBJ1-6; 9 positions match TRBD1. Germline V gene sequence: CDR1 MNHEY, CDR2 SVGEGT. Germline trimming cut 5 bases from V and 10 bases from J; bases unmatched to any gene: 9. This CDR3 region has 15 residues. The CDR3 DNA sequence: TGTGCCAGCAGTCAACCGGGACAGGGAGGCTCACCCCTCCACTTT. It specifies CASSQPGQGGSPLHF.

This clonotype was counted only a few times. This sequence joins TRBV7-2 and TRBJ2-7, with 11 nucleotides matching TRBD1. CDR3 size: 16 residues. V was pared by 4 bases and J by 2 bases, with 7 bases of the junction left unmatched. The germline V gene has CDR1 SGHTA and CDR2 FQGNSA. The CDR3 protein is CASSSVAGQGAYEQYF. The CDR3 coding sequence is TGTGCCAGCAGCTCAGTGGCGGGACAGGGGGCCTACGAGCAGTACTTC.

The V call is TRBV9, the J call TRBJ2-3; the match to TRBD1 covers 7 bases. Germline V gene data show CDR1 as SGDLS and CDR2 as YYNGEE. The CDR3 has 14 amino acids. The J segment lost 4 bases and the V segment lost 2 bases, leaving 4 bases of the junction unmatched. The CDR3 coding sequence is TGTGCCAGCAGCGTTGAGGGGGCGTCAGATACGCAGTATTTT. Translation gives CASSVEGASDTQYF.

This chain uses TRBV27 with TRBJ1-5; D is perhaps TRBD1 (6 bases). Germline CDR1 MNHEY, CDR2 SMNVEV (reference sequence). V was pared by 6 bases and J by 7 bases, with 16 bases between. This CDR3 comprises 14 residues. DNA for the CDR3: TGTGCCAGCAGCACGGTGATGGGACACCAGCCCCAGCATTTT. Its protein product is CASSTVMGHQPQHF.

The rearrangement joins TRBV20-1 to TRBJ2-7; 7 nucleotides match TRBD2. The CDR3 is made up of 13 amino acids. With V trimmed by 4 bases and J by 4 bases, 7 bases remained unmatched. Germline CDR1 DFQATT, CDR2 SNEGSKA (reference sequence). CDR3 region: CSATSGAFYEQYF. The CDR3 DNA sequence: TGCAGTGCTACAAGCGGGGCGTTTTACGAGCAGTACTTC.

V and J are TRBV27 and TRBJ1-6, with 7 bases that match TRBD1. Germline CDR1 is MNHEY and CDR2 is SMNVEV (reference sequence). J lost 5 bases, V lost 3 bases, and 1 base had no gene match. This CDR3 has 14 amino acids. The DNA of the CDR3 is TGTGCCAGCAGTTTTGGGACAGATAATTCACCCCTCCACTTT. Its translation is CASSFGTDNSPLHF.